This T cell receptor (beta chain) was sequenced during a study of cytomegalovirus exposure and HLA in healthy donors. Germline V gives CDR1 LNHNV, CDR2 YYDKDF (reference sequence). The germline V and J ends were trimmed by 6 bases and 4 bases, with 16 bases remaining between them. This CDR3 has 15 amino acids. Study-level findings and limits: Cytomegalovirus-associated status was assigned to approximately 160 TCR beta chains. V- and J-gene trimming of TCR beta was linked (in a later analysis) to a missense DCLRE1C variant. Earlier findings revealed that most TCR beta V segments proved productive either about 87% or about 30% of the time. Per published accounts, TCR beta sequences correctly predicted the HLA-A and HLA-B alleles of most subjects.

Only a few counts were recorded for this clone. No antigen is known for it. With 60 Vbeta and 13 Jbeta primers, the PCR was carried out. Sequencing was performed with immunoSEQ multiplex PCR; in TCRdb, only in-frame clones are kept and a portion is missing. The sample records 90,000 to 140,000 clones, about 15% being singletons. V is TRBV15 and J is TRBJ1-5; D perhaps matches TRBD1 (6 bases). This sequence was found in a female donor in good health and CMV-seronegative. Specimen: PBMCs. The CDR3: CATSHPGVSNQPQHF. CDR3 DNA: TGTGCCACCAGTCACCCAGGGGTGAGTAATCAGCCCCAGCATTTT.